The 11 T cell receptor beta chains in this list originate from one sample, sequenced in a study of tumor-infiltrating lymphocytes in primary liver carcinoma. Total RNA and DNA came together from 20-30 mg of bulk tissue without cell sorting. Starting from roughly 540 ng of total RNA, TCR beta cDNA was produced with a primer in the constant region. ARM-PCR, slightly modified, supplied the TCR beta libraries through three nested multiplex PCR rounds. TRBV1-TRBV30 forward primers paired with a C-beta reverse primer were used in the first two PCR rounds, which ran roughly 9 cycles each. TCRdb independently ran MiXCR on the multiplex PCR reads; one entry per CDR3 protein. The top ten clones hold roughly 40% of a sample with some 20,000 distinct CDR3 sequences, roughly 80% of them seen once. The sample taken for sequencing was liver tumor tissue from sampling region 4. Noted subset: tumor region T4, right-lateral pole. Receptors originate from a young woman with primary liver carcinoma and hepatitis B virus infection.

With respect to this clonotype: A junction end diverges from the germline sequence, so it may reflect a read error. The gene calls are TRBV28 and TRBJ2-7; TRBD1 might be the D (6 bases). CDR1 is MDHEN and CDR2 is SYDVKM in the germline V gene. CDR3 length: 15 residues. Here the CDR3 reads CVSSPPHRATSDQYF. CDR3 in DNA: TGTGTCAGCAGTCCGCCACACAGGGCGACCTCCGATCAGTACTTC.

In regard to this clonotype: A read error is likely, as this CDR3 ends without the conserved phenylalanine or tryptophan. The rearrangement links TRBV11-1 to TRBJ2-7, with unresolved D. The CDR3 length is 13 residues. Germline V gives CDR1 SGHAT, CDR2 FQDESV (reference sequence). This chain's CDR3 is CAGSLGYLREQYL. The CDR3 DNA follows: TGTGCCGGCAGCTTAGGATACCTCCGTGAGCAGTACCTC.

Comments on this clonotype: Germline and junction disagree at one end, which may indicate a read error. This sequence joins TRBV11-2 and TRBJ2-7; weak D call: TRBD2 (6 bases). Germline V gene lookup returns CDR1 SGHAT and CDR2 FQNNGV. This CDR3 comprises 15 residues. The CDR3 bases are TGTGCTAGCAGCTTAGGAGTTAGCGGTTCCTACGAGTACTACTTC. Its translation: CASSLGVSGSYEYYF. The full variable domain, in which reference TRBV11-2 and TRBJ2-7 provide the parts outside the CDR3, is EAGVAQSPRYKIIEKRQSVAFWCNPISGHATLYWYQQILGQGPKLLIQFQNNGVVDDSQLPKDRFSAERLKGVDSTLKIQPAKLEDSAVYLCASSLGVSGSYEYYFGPGTRLTVT.

In the case of this clonotype: This sequence may be a read error, since a much larger clone differs from it by one base. The chain couples TRBV11-2 to TRBJ2-3; TRBD2 agrees at 11 bases. J was trimmed by 5 bases and V by 5 bases; bases with no gene match: 6. The CDR3 is made up of 15 amino acids. CDR1 is SGHAT, CDR2 FQNNGV, per germline. DNA for the CDR3: TGTGCCAGCAGCCCTGGACTAGCGGGCCGAGATACGCAGTATTTT. This codes for CASSPGLAGRDTQYF. Drawing the rest from reference TRBV11-2 and TRBJ2-3, the complete variable domain is EAGVAQSPRYKIIEKRQSVAFWCNPISGHATLYWYQQILGQGPKLLIQFQNNGVVDDSQLPKDRFSAERLKGVDSTLKIQPAKLEDSAVYLCASSPGLAGRDTQYFGPGTRLTVL.

A word on this clonotype: The germline gene is not matched at one end of the junction; a read error may be the cause. The chain carries TRBV4-2 and TRBJ2-5; tentatively, D is TRBD1 (5 bases). Looked up from germline, CDR1 is LGHNA and CDR2 is YNFKEQ. The CDR3 consists of 12 residues. Here the CDR3 reads CASSQDRQTQYF. For the CDR3, the DNA is TGTGCCAGCAGCCAAGATAGACAGACCCAATATTTC.

Note on this clonotype: It is unclear where the CDR3 begins or ends on the DNA, so no DNA is shown, and the CDR3 is as TCRdb lists it. V usage is TRBV6-5 and J usage is TRBJ2-2; the table names TRBD1, a call not compared with the DNA. A total of 18 residues make up the CDR3, ends included. Germline V CDR1 and CDR2: MNHEY, SVGAGI. The CDR3 protein is CASNYSPGVGSGTGELFF.

This clonotype has just a few counts. The genes are TRBV11-3 and TRBJ2-3; D tentatively fits TRBD1 or TRBD2 (5 bases each). CDR1 and CDR2 (germline): SGHNT, YENEEA. V was trimmed by 3 bases and J by 10 bases, leaving 17 bases between them. There are 14 residues in the CDR3. The CDR3 sequence is CASSFGTPMAPQYF. CDR3 nucleotides: TGTGCCAGCAGCTTTGGGACGCCGATGGCGCCGCAGTATTTT.

J is TRBJ2-1 and V is TRBV12-3 or TRBV12-4; 11 nucleotides align to TRBD2. V dropped 6 bases and J dropped 13; count of bases not matched to a gene: 14. This CDR3 is built from 15 residues. Here the CDR3 reads CASSLSGTSGPYQFF. CDR3 DNA sequence: TGTGCCAGCAGCTTGTCCGGGACTAGCGGACCTTATCAGTTCTTC.

This clonotype was observed at least ten times. The chain combines TRBV11-2 with TRBJ2-3, with TRBD2 matching 12 bases. In germline, CDR1 is SGHAT, CDR2 FQNNGV. The J segment lost 6 bases and the V segment lost 5 bases, leaving 9 bases of the junction unmatched. CDR3 length: 16 amino acids. CDR3 sequence: CASSAGLAGIVDTQYF. As DNA, the CDR3 is TGTGCCAGCAGCGCGGGACTAGCGGGTATTGTTGATACGCAGTATTTT.

Points on this clonotype: Mismatch with germline at one junction end may stem from a read error. This sequence joins TRBV4-2 and TRBJ1-4; D is ambiguous. There are 12 residues in the CDR3. Germline loops: CDR1 LGHNA, CDR2 YNFKEQ. The CDR3 loop reads CASSQDREKAFF. The DNA of the CDR3 is TGTGCTAGCAGCCAAGATAGGGAAAAAGCGTTTTTT.

A note on this clonotype: A single base separates this from a much larger clone, so it may be a read error. CDR3 nucleotides: TGTGCCAGCAACTTAATAGGGTGGGGCACAGATACGCAGTATTTT. It translates to CASNLIGWGTDTQYF. The V and J genes are TRBV5-5 and TRBJ2-3; D remains ambiguous. Germline CDR1 and CDR2: SGHKS and YYEKEE (reference sequence). Trimming pared 6 bases from V and 1 base from J, leaving 15 bases between. This CDR3 is 15 amino acids long.